One and the same sample provided the 16 T cell receptor beta chains below, sequenced in a study of blood T cells in healthy people across ages. Combining a sample-barcoded 5' primer with a J-beta primer mix, a second PCR ran for about 7 to 11 cycles. In TCRdb, the 5' RACE reads were re-called with MiXCR into one record per CDR3 protein. The sample yields roughly 800,000 distinct CDR3 sequences, 55% to 75% seen once. Material: blood. Receptor source: a man in his thirties or forties in good health.

The chain employs TRBV20-1 and TRBJ2-5; 12 bases fit TRBD1. J gave up 11 bases and V 6 bases, and 13 bases lay outside the gene matches. Germline V CDR1 and CDR2: DFQATT, SNEGSKA (reference sequence). This CDR3 is built from 14 residues. This CDR3 is CSAMSGQGASEQYF. In DNA form, the CDR3 reads TGCAGTGCCATGTCGGGACAGGGGGCGAGTGAGCAGTACTTC.

The rearrangement links TRBV3-1 to TRBJ2-7; no clear D. Trimming shortened V by 5 bases and J by 10 bases, and 15 bases separated the two germline ends. The CDR3 length is 12 residues. Looked up from germline, CDR1 is LGHDT and CDR2 is YNNKEL (reference sequence). The CDR3 spells CASSSGLLAQYF. DNA for the CDR3: TGTGCCAGCAGCTCGGGTCTCTTGGCCCAGTACTTC.

This rearrangement joins TRBV5-1 to TRBJ2-7, with D maybe TRBD2 (5 bases). The CDR3 is 17 amino acids. The V gene lost 0 bases and the J gene lost 0 bases, with 16 bases spanning the gap. Per germline, CDR1 SGHRS and CDR2 YFSETQ. CDR3 sequence reads: CASSLARETQSSYEQYF. CDR3 DNA sequence: TGCGCCAGCAGCTTGGCAAGGGAGACACAAAGCTCCTACGAGCAGTACTTC.

The chain carries TRBV10-3 and TRBJ2-3; TRBD2 is a possible D gene (5 bases). The CDR3 consists of 14 residues. Germline CDR1 and CDR2: ENHRY and SYGVKD. Trimming took off 3 bases at V and 0 bases at J, with 7 bases between the two ends. The chain's CDR3 is CAISDGGSTDTQYF. In nucleotides, the CDR3 is TGTGCCATCAGTGACGGCGGGAGCACAGATACGCAGTATTTT.

V is TRBV20-1 and J is TRBJ1-1; 7 nucleotides line up with TRBD1. Germline V CDR1 and CDR2: DFQATT, SNEGSKA (reference sequence). The CDR3 spans 13 residues. Trimming removed 1 base from V and 9 bases from J; junction bases left unmatched: 8. The CDR3 sequence: CSARGPGQTQAFF. CDR3 sequence (DNA): TGCAGTGCTAGAGGGCCGGGACAGACTCAAGCTTTCTTT.

A word on this clonotype: Its ends do not fully match the called genes, so a read error is possible. This chain uses TRBV12-5 with TRBJ2-5; 9 positions match TRBD2. CDR3 length equals 17 residues. The germline V gene has CDR1 LGHNT and CDR2 FRNRAP. The CDR3 loop is CASGLGKSGGYQEAQYF. In DNA, the CDR3 is TGTGCTAGTGGTTTGGGAAAGAGCGGGGGGTATCAAGAGGCCCAGTACTTC.

V is TRBV28 and J is TRBJ2-3; D gene ambiguous. The CDR3 totals 12 residues. V was pared by 6 bases and J by 4 bases, with 8 bases between. CDR1 is MDHEN, CDR2 SYDVKM, per germline. The CDR3 DNA follows: TGTGCCAGCAGATTAAGATCAGATACGCAGTATTTT. Its protein is CASRLRSDTQYF.

The chain couples TRBV6-6 to TRBJ1-4; tentatively, D is TRBD1 (6 bases). The CDR3 is 15 amino acids. Trimming removed 2 bases from V and 3 bases from J, with 10 bases in between. Germline lookup yields CDR1 MNHNY and CDR2 SVGAGI (reference sequence). CDR3 loop: CASSYVRGSNEKLFF. The CDR3 nucleotides read TGTGCCAGCAGTTACGTCAGGGGTTCTAATGAAAAACTGTTTTTT.

This chain joins TRBV11-3 and TRBJ2-1; D gene unclear. Germline V gene data show CDR1 as SGHNT and CDR2 as YENEEA. The CDR3 sequence is 13 residues long. V lost 1 base and J lost 10, with 11 bases in between. In DNA form, the CDR3 reads TGTGCCAGCAGCTTAGGACCCCAACGGGAGCAGTTCTTC. As protein: CASSLGPQREQFF.

This clonotype was detected only a few times. The chain is built from TRBV25-1 and TRBJ2-5; the D is unclear. CDR1 is MGHDK and CDR2 is SYGVNS in the germline V gene. The CDR3 covers 13 residues. V gave up 1 base and J gave up 5 bases, with 8 bases separating them. The CDR3 loop reads CASSEFGGETQYF. CDR3 DNA sequence: TGTGCCAGCAGTGAATTCGGTGGGGAGACCCAGTACTTC. Looking up the rest from reference TRBV25-1 and TRBJ2-5 gives the full variable domain: EADIYQTPRYLVIGTGKKITLECSQTMGHDKMYWYQQDPGMELHLIHYSYGVNSTEKGDLSSESTVSRIRTEHFPLTLESARPSHTSQYLCASSEFGGETQYFGPGTRLLVL.

The rearrangement uses TRBV9 and TRBJ1-1; D call uncertain. V lost 0 bases, J lost 5 bases, and 5 bases lay in between. CDR1 is SGDLS, CDR2 YYNGEE, per germline. This CDR3 is 12 amino acids long. CDR3 sequence (DNA): TGTGCCAGCAGCGTAGTAAGGACTGAAGCTTTCTTT. Translating it yields CASSVVRTEAFF.

This clonotype came up once. The chain combines TRBV3-1 with TRBJ1-2; D might be TRBD1 (5 bases). Trimming pared 4 bases from V and 13 bases from J, leaving 13 bases between. Germline CDR1 and CDR2: LGHDT and YNNKEL (reference sequence). The CDR3 consists of 11 residues. The CDR3 protein is CASSLGPGCTF. CDR3 in DNA: TGTGCCAGCAGCCTGGGACCGGGTTGCACCTTC.

The V gene is TRBV4-3, the J gene TRBJ2-3; D call uncertain. The CDR3 covers 16 residues. Germline CDR1 LGHNA, CDR2 YSLEER. V was cut by 0 bases and J by 2 bases, with 12 bases left in between. CDR3: CASSQDSRRSTDTQYF. CDR3 bases: TGCGCCAGCAGCCAAGATTCCCGGCGGTCCACAGATACGCAGTATTTT.

V usage is TRBV6-1 and J usage is TRBJ2-4, with D possibly being TRBD2 (5 bases). V lost 6 bases, J lost 1 base, and 13 bases lay in between. Germline assignment: CDR1 MNHNS and CDR2 SASEGT. This CDR3 comprises 15 residues. CDR3 nucleotides: TGTGCCAGCAGAAAAAGCGGACCGGCCAAAAACATTCAGTACTTC. It is translated as CASRKSGPAKNIQYF.

This rearrangement joins TRBV29-1 to TRBJ2-5, with D hard to call. The V end lost 4 bases, the J end lost 0 bases, and 9 bases lay between the germline ends. The length of the CDR3 is 13 residues. Looked up from germline, CDR1 is SQVTM and CDR2 is ANQGSEA. CDR3 bases: TGCAGCGTTGTATTTGTCTACCAAGAGACCCAGTACTTC. Residues: CSVVFVYQETQYF.

This chain joins TRBV29-1 and TRBJ2-7; unclear D gene. V was shortened by 5 bases and J by 2 bases, with 10 bases between the two germline ends. Germline CDR1 and CDR2: SQVTM and ANQGSEA. The CDR3 is made up of 12 amino acids. Here the CDR3 reads CSVRSRAYEQYF. The CDR3 DNA is TGCAGCGTTCGGAGTCGCGCCTACGAGCAGTACTTC.